Shown below are 18 T cell receptor beta chains from a single sample sequenced in a study of shared clonotypes between healthy human individuals. The protocol was immunoSEQ multiplex PCR, while the TCRdb copy is restricted to in-frame clones and leaves out a portion. The sample lists 450,000 to 500,000 clones, 70% to 80% occurring once. The material sequenced was PBMCs. These receptors were collected from a woman aged 40 to 50 in good health. Some clones in this sample may be carry-over from other donors' samples.

J is TRBJ1-2 and V is TRBV9; D gene unclear. V dropped 1 base and J dropped 4 bases, with 8 bases sitting between them. Germline V gene lookup returns CDR1 SGDLS and CDR2 YYNGEE. The CDR3 extends over 13 amino acids. The CDR3 nucleotides read TGTGCCAGCAGCGTAACCGGTTCCTATGGCTACACCTTC. It encodes CASSVTGSYGYTF.

This clone was detected once. The gene calls are TRBV5-5 and TRBJ1-5; D unclear. The CDR3 runs 15 residues. CDR1 and CDR2 (germline): SGHKS, YYEKEE (reference sequence). Trimming pared 3 bases from V and 6 bases from J, leaving 16 bases between. The DNA of the CDR3 is TGTGCCAGCAGCTCTCACCTGGACTCGGGTCAGCCCCAGCATTTT. Translation: CASSSHLDSGQPQHF.

Turning to this clone: This may arise from a read error, as a much more abundant clone is one base away. Other DNA variants within this sample encode the same CDR3. This chain links TRBV29-1 with TRBJ1-2; D is unresolved. CDR3 length: 11 residues. Germline-derived CDR1 and CDR2 are SQVTM and ANQGSEA. As DNA, the CDR3 is TGCAGCGTTGTAGGACGCTATGGCTACACATTC. Its protein product is CSVVGRYGYTF.

This rearrangement joins TRBV28 to TRBJ1-2; 7 nucleotides match TRBD1. Looked up from germline, CDR1 is MDHEN and CDR2 is SYDVKM. The ends lost 3 bases at V and 8 bases at J; junction bases unmatched: 12. The CDR3 has 15 amino acids. CDR3 in amino acids: CASSLAGQNLGGYTF. CDR3 nucleotide sequence: TGTGCCAGCAGTTTGGCGGGACAGAACCTCGGGGGCTACACCTTC.

The rearrangement joins TRBV10-3 to TRBJ2-7; TRBD2 might be the D (6 bases). The CDR3 runs to 14 residues. Trimming took 8 bases from V and 3 from J, leaving 17 bases between them. Germline CDR1 and CDR2: ENHRY and SYGVKD. The chain's CDR3 is CAIWRGGGGYEQYF. The CDR3 DNA reads TGTGCCATCTGGAGGGGAGGCGGAGGCTACGAGCAGTACTTC.

The chain is built from TRBV28 and TRBJ2-7; no reliable D call. Germline assignment: CDR1 MDHEN and CDR2 SYDVKM. V was shortened by 4 bases and J by 3 bases, with 7 bases between the two germline ends. The CDR3 has 12 residues. The DNA for the CDR3 is TGTGCCAGCAGTTCTGGCAGCTACGAGCAGTACTTC. The encoded protein is CASSSGSYEQYF.

This clone was observed a handful of times. The V call is TRBV6-5, the J call TRBJ2-4, with D unresolved. The germline V gene has CDR1 MNHEY and CDR2 SVGAGI. V lost 2 bases, J lost 6 bases, and 14 bases lay in between. This CDR3 is built from 15 residues. The CDR3 is CASSYGWGTGNIQYF. Here the CDR3 DNA reads TGTGCCAGCAGTTACGGGTGGGGTACGGGAAACATTCAGTACTTC.

This chain connects TRBV29-1 to TRBJ2-7; no definite D call. In germline, CDR1 is SQVTM, CDR2 ANQGSEA. V was pared by 5 bases and J by 2 bases, with 7 bases between. The CDR3 totals 11 residues. The CDR3 loop reads CSVRSAYEQYF. CDR3 nucleotides: TGCAGCGTTCGGAGTGCCTACGAGCAGTACTTC.

This clone has only one observation. The gene calls are TRBV27 and TRBJ2-3; TRBD1 or TRBD2 may be the D gene (5 bases each). Per germline, CDR1 MNHEY and CDR2 SMNVEV (reference sequence). The CDR3 is 17 residues long. Trimming cost V 5 bases and J 2 bases, with 20 bases left between them. This CDR3 reads CASSRPPGTANTDTQYF. The CDR3 bases are TGTGCCAGCAGTCGGCCCCCCGGGACGGCGAACACAGATACGCAGTATTTT.

The chain recombines TRBV6-5 with TRBJ1-1, with TRBD1 as a possible D gene (6 bases). V lost 6 bases and J 1 base, leaving 9 bases between the germline ends. CDR3 length: 13 residues. Germline-derived CDR1 and CDR2 are MNHEY and SVGAGI. The CDR3 loop reads CASRKQGNTEAFF. CDR3 nucleotide sequence: TGTGCCAGCAGGAAACAGGGGAACACTGAAGCTTTCTTT.

This clone occurred many times. The rearrangement uses TRBV7-2 and TRBJ2-2; no reliable D call. This CDR3 contains 15 residues. Germline loops: CDR1 SGHTA, CDR2 FQGNSA. Trimming pared 5 bases from V and 5 bases from J, leaving 15 bases between. The CDR3 protein is CASSPLRRLTGELFF. In DNA form, the CDR3 reads TGTGCCAGCAGCCCATTACGGCGCTTAACCGGGGAGCTGTTTTTT.

The genes are TRBV29-1 and TRBJ2-1; TRBD2 aligns across 11 bases. CDR3 length: 14 residues. Germline-derived CDR1 and CDR2 are SQVTM and ANQGSEA. J gave up 9 bases and V 4 bases, and 8 bases lay outside the gene matches. The CDR3 bases are TGCAGCGTTGTACCCCTAGCGGGAGGTTTTGAGCAGTTCTTC. This encodes CSVVPLAGGFEQFF.

The V and J genes are TRBV5-1 and TRBJ2-2, with 10 bases fitting TRBD1. The ends lost 3 bases at V and 3 bases at J; junction bases unmatched: 8. Germline V lookup: CDR1 SGHRS, CDR2 YFSETQ. CDR3 length: 17 residues. This chain's CDR3 is CASSSSGTGDDTGELFF. CDR3 in DNA: TGCGCCAGCAGCTCCTCCGGGACAGGGGACGACACCGGGGAGCTGTTTTTT.

This sequence joins TRBV27 and TRBJ2-7, with D tentatively TRBD1 (5 bases). Trimming removed 5 bases from V and 0 bases from J, with 11 bases in between. The germline V gene encodes CDR1 MNHEY and CDR2 SMNVEV (reference sequence). The CDR3 covers 14 residues. The CDR3 here is CASSATGYSYEQYF. CDR3 nucleotides: TGTGCCAGCAGTGCCACAGGTTACTCCTACGAGCAGTACTTC.

This chain joins TRBV9 and TRBJ1-1; 7 positions agree with TRBD1. Germline CDR1 SGDLS, CDR2 YYNGEE. The CDR3 consists of 19 residues. V was clipped by 3 bases and J by 0 bases; unmatched bases: 17. DNA of the CDR3: TGTGCCAGCAGCGGAGACCCTCGCCGGGACAGTCTCGTGAACACTGAAGCTTTCTTT. This codes for CASSGDPRRDSLVNTEAFF.

This chain joins TRBV12-5 and TRBJ1-1; D call uncertain. CDR1 and CDR2 (germline): LGHNT, FRNRAP. Trimming stripped 1 base from V and 5 bases from J, with 8 bases between. The CDR3 runs to 13 residues. CDR3 region: CASGLGVGTEAFF. Written as DNA, the CDR3 is TGTGCTAGTGGTTTGGGTGTGGGGACTGAAGCTTTCTTT. Looking up the rest from reference TRBV12-5 and TRBJ1-1 gives the full variable domain: DARVTQTPRHKVTEMGQEVTMRCQPILGHNTVFWYRQTMMQGLELLAYFRNRAPLDDSGMPKDRFSAEMPDATLATLKIQPSEPRDSAVYFCASGLGVGTEAFFGQGTRLTVV.

The chain uses TRBV5-4 and TRBJ2-5; possible D gene TRBD2, 6 bases. V lost 1 base to trimming and J lost 3 bases, with 10 bases between them. Germline CDR1 and CDR2: SGHNT and YYREEE (reference sequence). The CDR3 sequence is 14 residues long. The CDR3 DNA reads as TGTGCCAGCAGCTTGAGGCCGGGAGAAGAGACCCAGTACTTC. Amino acid sequence: CASSLRPGEETQYF.

The chain couples TRBV2 to TRBJ2-3; TRBD2 matches at 11 bases. This CDR3 comprises 15 residues. Trimming at V came to 6 bases and at J to 5 bases, leaving 7 bases not matched to a gene. The germline V gene encodes CDR1 SNHLY and CDR2 FYNNEI. Here the CDR3 DNA reads TGTGCCAGCAGCCCACTAGCGGGAGTAGTAGATACGCAGTATTTT. Translation gives CASSPLAGVVDTQYF. Complete variable domain (other parts from reference TRBV2 and TRBJ2-3): EPEVTQTPSHQVTQMGQEVILRCVPISNHLYFYWYRQILGQKVEFLVSFYNNEISEKSEIFDDQFSVERPDGSNFTLKIRSTKLEDSAMYFCASSPLAGVVDTQYFGPGTRLTVL.